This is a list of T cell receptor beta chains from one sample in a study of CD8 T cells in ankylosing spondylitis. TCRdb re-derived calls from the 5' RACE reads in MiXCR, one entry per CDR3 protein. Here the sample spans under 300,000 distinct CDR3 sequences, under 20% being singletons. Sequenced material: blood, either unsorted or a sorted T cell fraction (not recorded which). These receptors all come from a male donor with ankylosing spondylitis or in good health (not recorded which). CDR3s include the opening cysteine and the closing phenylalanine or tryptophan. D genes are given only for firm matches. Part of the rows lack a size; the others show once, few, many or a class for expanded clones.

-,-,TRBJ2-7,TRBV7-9,CASRSRELVSYEQYF,TGTGCCAGCAGAAGCCGGGAACTAGTGTCCTACGAGCAGTACTTC
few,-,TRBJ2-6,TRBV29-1,CSVAAVPPGANVLTF,TGCAGCGTTGCGGCAGTACCACCGGGGGCCAACGTCCTGACTTTC
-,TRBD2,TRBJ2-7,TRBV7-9,CASSLAPGGFYEQYF,TGTGCCAGCAGCTTAGCCCCGGGAGGGTTCTACGAGCAGTACTTC
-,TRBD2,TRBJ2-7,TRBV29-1,CSVGGTSGNYEQYF,TGCAGCGTTGGCGGGACTAGCGGGAATTACGAGCAGTACTTC
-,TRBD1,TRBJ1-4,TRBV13,CASSFGQGHEKLFF,TGTGCCAGCAGCTTTGGACAGGGCCATGAAAAACTGTTTTTT
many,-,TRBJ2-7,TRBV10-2,CAIRGVSGYEQYF,TGCGCCATCAGGGGGGTTAGCGGATACGAGCAGTACTTC
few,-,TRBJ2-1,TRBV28,CASSLYASFGNEQFF,TGTGCCAGCAGTTTATATGCGAGTTTCGGCAATGAGCAGTTCTTC
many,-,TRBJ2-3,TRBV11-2,CASSLESTDTQYF,TGTGCCAGCAGCTTAGAAAGCACAGATACGCAGTATTTT
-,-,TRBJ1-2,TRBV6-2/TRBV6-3,CASDAVERSGYTF,TGTGCCAGCGACGCCGTTGAGAGAAGCGGCTACACCTTC
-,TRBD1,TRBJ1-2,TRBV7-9,CASSLLQGALYGYTF,TGTGCCAGCAGCTTATTGCAGGGGGCTTTGTATGGCTACACCTTC
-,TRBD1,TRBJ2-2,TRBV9,CASSGDRVTTGELFF,TGTGCCAGCAGCGGGGACAGGGTCACCACCGGGGAGCTGTTTTTT
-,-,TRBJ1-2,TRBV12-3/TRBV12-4,CASSPTSTVNYGYTF,TGTGCCAGCAGTCCAACGTCGACAGTTAACTATGGCTACACCTTC
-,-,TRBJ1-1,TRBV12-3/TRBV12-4,CATGGIPEAFF,TGTGCCACCGGGGGGATTCCTGAAGCTTTCTTT
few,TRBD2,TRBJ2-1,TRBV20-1,CSAAGVGDEQFF,TGCAGTGCTGCGGGAGTCGGCGATGAGCAGTTCTTC
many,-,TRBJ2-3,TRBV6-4,CASSDSGGGGTDTQYF,TGTGCCAGCAGTGACTCCGGGGGCGGAGGCACAGATACGCAGTATTTT
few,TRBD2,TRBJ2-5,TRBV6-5,CASSYAGLAGLETQYF,TGTGCCAGCAGTTACGCCGGACTAGCGGGATTAGAGACCCAGTACTTC
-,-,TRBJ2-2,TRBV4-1,CASSHSLNTGELFF,TGCGCCAGCAGCCACTCCCTTAACACCGGGGAGCTGTTTTTT
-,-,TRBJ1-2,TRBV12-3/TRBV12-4,CAITAPNYGYTF,TGTGCCATCACGGCACCTAACTATGGCTACACCTTC
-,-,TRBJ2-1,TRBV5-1,CASSLTWGSYNEQFF,TGCGCCAGCAGCCTCACATGGGGCTCCTACAATGAGCAGTTCTTC
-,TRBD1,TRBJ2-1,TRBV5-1,CASSLGQGAYSYNEQFF,TGCGCCAGCAGCTTGGGGCAGGGGGCTTATTCCTACAATGAGCAGTTCTTC
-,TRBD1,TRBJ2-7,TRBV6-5,CASRATGVEQYF,TGTGCCAGCAGAGCCACAGGGGTCGAGCAGTACTTC
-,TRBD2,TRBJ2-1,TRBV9,CASSVSSGGYNEQFF,TGTGCCAGCAGCGTCTCGAGCGGGGGATACAATGAGCAGTTCTTC
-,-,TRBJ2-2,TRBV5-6,CASSFQGTTGELFF,TGTGCCAGCAGCTTTCAGGGTACCACCGGGGAGCTGTTTTTT
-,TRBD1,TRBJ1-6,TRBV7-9,CASSPGQGVSPLHF,TGTGCCAGCAGCCCCGGACAGGGCGTTTCACCCCTCCACTTT
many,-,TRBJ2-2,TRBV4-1,CASSQGLADFTGELFF,TGCGCCAGCAGCCAAGGGTTAGCCGATTTCACCGGGGAGCTGTTTTTT
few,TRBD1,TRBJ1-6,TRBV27,CASSLDRARSPLHF,TGTGCCAGCAGCCTGGACAGGGCTCGTTCTCCCCTCCACTTT
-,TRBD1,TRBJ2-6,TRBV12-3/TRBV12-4,CASSSRDRAARANVLTF,TGTGCCAGCAGTTCCCGGGACAGGGCCGCTCGGGCCAACGTCCTGACTTTC
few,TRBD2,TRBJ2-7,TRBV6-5,CASSFGLAGEGEQYF,TGTGCCAGCAGTTTTGGACTAGCGGGAGAGGGCGAGCAGTACTTC
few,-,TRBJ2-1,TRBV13,CASSLVTASSYNEQFF,TGTGCCAGCAGTCTGGTTACGGCCAGCTCCTACAATGAGCAGTTCTTC
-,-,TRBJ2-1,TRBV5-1,CASSATSSYNEQFF,TGCGCCAGCAGCGCGACTAGCTCCTACAATGAGCAGTTCTTC
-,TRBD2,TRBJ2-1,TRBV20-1,CSARVTSGTAYNEQFF,TGCAGTGCTAGAGTAACTAGCGGGACGGCCTACAATGAGCAGTTCTTC
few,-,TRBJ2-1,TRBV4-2,CASSQEYLLYNEQFF,TGTGCCAGCAGCCAAGAGTACTTGCTTTACAATGAGCAGTTCTTC
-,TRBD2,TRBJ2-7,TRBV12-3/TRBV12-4,CASRKGGLAEKYEQYF,TGTGCCAGCAGAAAAGGGGGACTAGCGGAGAAGTACGAGCAGTACTTC
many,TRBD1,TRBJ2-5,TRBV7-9,CASSLGDRQTQYF,TGTGCCAGCAGCTTAGGGGACAGACAGACCCAGTACTTC
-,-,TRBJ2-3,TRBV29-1,CSVVAEPSTDTQYF,TGCAGCGTTGTAGCGGAACCTAGCACAGATACGCAGTATTTT
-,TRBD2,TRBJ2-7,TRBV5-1,CASSLETSGTYEQYF,TGCGCCAGCAGCTTGGAGACTAGCGGGACTTACGAGCAGTACTTC